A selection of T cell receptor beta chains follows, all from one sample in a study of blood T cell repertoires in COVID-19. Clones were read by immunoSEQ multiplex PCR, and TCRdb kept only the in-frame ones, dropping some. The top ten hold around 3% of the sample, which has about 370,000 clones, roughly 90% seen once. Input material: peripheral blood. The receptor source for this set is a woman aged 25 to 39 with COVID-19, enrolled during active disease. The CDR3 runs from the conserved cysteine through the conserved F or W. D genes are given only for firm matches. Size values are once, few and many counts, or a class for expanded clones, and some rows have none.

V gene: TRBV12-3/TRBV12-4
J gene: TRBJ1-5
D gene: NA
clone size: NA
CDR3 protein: CASSYSGNQPQHF
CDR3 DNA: TGTGCCAGCAGTTACTCAGGAAATCAGCCCCAGCATTTT

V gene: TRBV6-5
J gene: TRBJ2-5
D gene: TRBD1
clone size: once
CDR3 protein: CASSSTGGRETQYF
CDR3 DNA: TGTGCCAGCAGTTCCACAGGGGGTAGGGAGACCCAGTACTTC

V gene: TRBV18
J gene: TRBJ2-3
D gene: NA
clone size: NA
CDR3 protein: CASSPRGSADTQYF
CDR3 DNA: TGTGCCAGCTCACCACGGGGTAGCGCAGATACGCAGTATTTT

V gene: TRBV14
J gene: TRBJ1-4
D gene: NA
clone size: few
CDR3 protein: CASSQVRGRNEKLFF
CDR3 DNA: TGTGCCAGCAGCCAAGTACGGGGGAGAAATGAAAAACTGTTTTTT

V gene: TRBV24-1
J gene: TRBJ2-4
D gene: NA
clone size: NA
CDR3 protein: CATSDSGPGSGNIQYF
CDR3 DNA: TGTGCCACCAGTGATTCGGGCCCCGGGAGCGGAAACATTCAGTACTTC

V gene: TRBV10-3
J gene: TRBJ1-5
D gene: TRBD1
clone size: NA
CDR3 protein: CAISDSDRGRQPQHF
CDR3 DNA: TGTGCCATCAGTGATTCGGACAGGGGCAGGCAGCCCCAGCATTTT

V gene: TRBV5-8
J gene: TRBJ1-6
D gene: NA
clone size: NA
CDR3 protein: CAIYDYDSSYNSPLHF
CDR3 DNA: TGTGCCATCTACGATTATGACAGCTCCTATAATTCACCCCTCCACTTT

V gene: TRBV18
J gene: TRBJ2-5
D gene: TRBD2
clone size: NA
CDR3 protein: CASSPVSGSGETQYF
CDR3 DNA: TGTGCCAGCTCACCCGTTAGCGGGAGCGGGGAGACCCAGTACTTC

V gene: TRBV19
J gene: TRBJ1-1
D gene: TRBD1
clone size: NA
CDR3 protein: CASSTDREGTEAFF
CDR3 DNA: TGTGCCAGTAGTACGGACAGGGAGGGAACTGAAGCTTTCTTT

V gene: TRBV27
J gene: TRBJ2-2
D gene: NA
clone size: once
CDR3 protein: CASSLLSSANTGELFF
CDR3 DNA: TGTGCCAGCAGTTTGTTATCTAGCGCCAACACCGGGGAGCTGTTTTTT

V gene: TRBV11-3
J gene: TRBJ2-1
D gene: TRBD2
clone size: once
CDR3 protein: CASSLSGRLAGSYNEQFF
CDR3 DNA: TGTGCCAGCAGCTTATCCGGTCGGCTAGCGGGATCATACAATGAGCAGTTCTTC

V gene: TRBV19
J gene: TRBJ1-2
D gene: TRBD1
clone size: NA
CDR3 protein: CASSIGDRDYGYTF
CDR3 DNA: TGTGCCAGTAGTATAGGTGACAGGGACTATGGCTACACCTTC

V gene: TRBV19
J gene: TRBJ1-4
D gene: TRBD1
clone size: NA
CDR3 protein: CASQAGGATNEKLFF
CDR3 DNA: TGTGCCAGTCAAGCAGGGGGTGCAACTAATGAAAAACTGTTTTTT

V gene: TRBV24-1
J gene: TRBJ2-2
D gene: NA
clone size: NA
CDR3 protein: CATSDWQVNTGELFF
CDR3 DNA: TGTGCCACCAGTGATTGGCAGGTTAACACCGGGGAGCTGTTTTTT

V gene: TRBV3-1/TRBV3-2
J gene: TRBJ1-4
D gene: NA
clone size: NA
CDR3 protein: CASSQDTGGTPPTAYEKLFF
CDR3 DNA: TGTGCCAGCAGCCAAGATACGGGAGGGACACCGCCTACTGCGTATGAAAAACTGTTTTTT

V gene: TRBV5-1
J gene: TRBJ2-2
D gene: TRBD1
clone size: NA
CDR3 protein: CASSHGGTGWTGELFF
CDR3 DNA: TGCGCCAGCAGCCACGGCGGGACAGGGTGGACCGGGGAGCTGTTTTTT

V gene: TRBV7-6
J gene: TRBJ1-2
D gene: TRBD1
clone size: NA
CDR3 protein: CASSFDPETGVNGYTF
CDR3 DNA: TGTGCCAGCAGCTTTGACCCAGAGACAGGGGTTAATGGCTACACCTTC

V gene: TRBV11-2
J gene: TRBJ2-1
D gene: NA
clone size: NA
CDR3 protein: CASSFEIGLYNEQFF
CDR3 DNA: TGTGCCAGCAGCTTCGAAATTGGCTTATACAATGAGCAGTTCTTC

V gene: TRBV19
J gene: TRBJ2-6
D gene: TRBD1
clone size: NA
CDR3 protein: CASSMLGQAFSGANVLTF
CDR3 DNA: TGTGCCAGTAGTATGCTAGGACAGGCATTCTCTGGGGCCAACGTCCTGACTTTC

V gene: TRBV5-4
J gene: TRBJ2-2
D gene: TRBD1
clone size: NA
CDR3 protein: CASSQDRGQGWTGELFF
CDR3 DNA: TGTGCCAGCAGTCAGGACAGGGGGCAGGGGTGGACCGGGGAGCTGTTTTTT

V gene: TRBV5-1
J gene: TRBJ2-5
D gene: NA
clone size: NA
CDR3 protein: CATSNTRQETQYF
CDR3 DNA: TGCGCCACCAGTAACACGAGGCAAGAGACCCAGTACTTC

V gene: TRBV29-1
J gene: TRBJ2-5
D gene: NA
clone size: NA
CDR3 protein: CSTDALGETQYF
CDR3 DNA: TGCAGCACCGACGCCCTCGGGGAGACCCAGTACTTC

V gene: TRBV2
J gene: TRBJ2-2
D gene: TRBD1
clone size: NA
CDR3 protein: CASSRTGVGTGELFF
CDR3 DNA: TGTGCCAGCAGTCGGACAGGGGTTGGGACCGGGGAGCTGTTTTTT

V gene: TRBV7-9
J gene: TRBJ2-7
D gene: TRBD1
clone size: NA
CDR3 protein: CASSPRDRVTYEQYF
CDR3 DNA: TGTGCCAGCAGCCCCCGGGACAGGGTAACCTACGAGCAGTACTTC

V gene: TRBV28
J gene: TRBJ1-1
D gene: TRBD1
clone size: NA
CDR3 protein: CASSPKGQGITEAFF
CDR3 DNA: TGTGCCAGCAGTCCAAAGGGACAGGGAATCACTGAAGCTTTCTTT

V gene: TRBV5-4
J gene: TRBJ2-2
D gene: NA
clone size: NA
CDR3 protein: CASQTQGPTGELFF
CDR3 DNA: TGTGCCAGCCAGACTCAGGGCCCTACCGGGGAGCTGTTTTTT

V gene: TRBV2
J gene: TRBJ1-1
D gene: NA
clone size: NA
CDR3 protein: CASSGGISNTEAFF
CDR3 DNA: TGTGCCAGCAGTGGGGGCATATCGAACACTGAAGCTTTCTTT

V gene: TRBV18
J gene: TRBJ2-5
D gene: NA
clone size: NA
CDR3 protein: CASSPPRQGQETQYF
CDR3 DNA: TGTGCCAGCTCACCACCGAGGCAGGGCCAGGAGACCCAGTACTTC

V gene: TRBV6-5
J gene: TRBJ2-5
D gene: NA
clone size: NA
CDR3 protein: CASSNRPGQETQYF
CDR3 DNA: TGTGCCAGCAGTAACCGACCCGGGCAAGAGACCCAGTACTTC

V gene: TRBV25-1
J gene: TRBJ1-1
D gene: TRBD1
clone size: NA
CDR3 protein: CASRGQGTEAFF
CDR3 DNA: TGTGCCAGCAGGGGACAGGGCACTGAAGCTTTCTTT

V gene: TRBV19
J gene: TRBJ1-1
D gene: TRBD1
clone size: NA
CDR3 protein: CASSISPTDRGAFF
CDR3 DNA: TGTGCCAGTAGTATATCCCCAACAGACAGGGGAGCTTTCTTT

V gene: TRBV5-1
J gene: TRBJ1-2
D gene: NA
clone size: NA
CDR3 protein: CASSPGANNYGYTF
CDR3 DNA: TGCGCCAGCAGCCCAGGGGCCAATAACTATGGCTACACCTTC

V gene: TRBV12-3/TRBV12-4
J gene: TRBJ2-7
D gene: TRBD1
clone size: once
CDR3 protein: CASSRGQDYEQYF
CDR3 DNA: TGTGCCAGCAGCAGGGGACAGGACTACGAGCAGTACTTC